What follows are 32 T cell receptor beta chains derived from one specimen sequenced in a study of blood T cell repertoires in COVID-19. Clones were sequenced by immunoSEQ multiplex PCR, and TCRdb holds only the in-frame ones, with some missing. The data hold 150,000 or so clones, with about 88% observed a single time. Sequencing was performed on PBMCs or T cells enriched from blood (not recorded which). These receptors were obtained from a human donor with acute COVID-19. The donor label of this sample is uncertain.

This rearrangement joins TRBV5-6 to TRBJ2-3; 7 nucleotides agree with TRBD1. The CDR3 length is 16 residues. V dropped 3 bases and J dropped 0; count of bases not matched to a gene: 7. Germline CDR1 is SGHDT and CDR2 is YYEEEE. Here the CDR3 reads CASSSPDRASTDTQYF. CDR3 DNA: TGTGCCAGCAGCTCCCCCGACAGGGCGAGCACAGATACGCAGTATTTT.

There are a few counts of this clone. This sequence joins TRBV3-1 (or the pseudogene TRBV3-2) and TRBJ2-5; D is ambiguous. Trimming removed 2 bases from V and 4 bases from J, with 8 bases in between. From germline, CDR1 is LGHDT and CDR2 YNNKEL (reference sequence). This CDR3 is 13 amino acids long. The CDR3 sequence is CASSQLVRETQYF. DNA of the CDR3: TGTGCCAGCAGCCAACTAGTTCGAGAGACCCAGTACTTC.

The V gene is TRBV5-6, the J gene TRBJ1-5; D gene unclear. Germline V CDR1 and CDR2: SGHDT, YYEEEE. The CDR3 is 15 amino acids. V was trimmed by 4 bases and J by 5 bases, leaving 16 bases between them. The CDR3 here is CASSLTLDMDQPQHF. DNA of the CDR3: TGTGCCAGCAGCCTCACCCTAGATATGGATCAGCCCCAGCATTTT.

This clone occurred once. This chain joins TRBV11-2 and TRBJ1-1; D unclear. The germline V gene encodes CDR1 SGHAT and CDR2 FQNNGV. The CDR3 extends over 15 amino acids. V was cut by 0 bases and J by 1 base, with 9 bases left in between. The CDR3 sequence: CASSLDGAANTEAFF. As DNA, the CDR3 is TGTGCCAGCAGCTTAGATGGAGCGGCGAACACTGAAGCTTTCTTT.

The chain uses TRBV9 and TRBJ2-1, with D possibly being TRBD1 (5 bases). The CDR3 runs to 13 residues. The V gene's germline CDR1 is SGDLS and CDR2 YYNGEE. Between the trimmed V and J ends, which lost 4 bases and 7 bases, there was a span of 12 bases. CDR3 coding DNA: TGTGCCAGCAGCCCGTACCGACAGAATGAGCAGTTCTTC. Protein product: CASSPYRQNEQFF.

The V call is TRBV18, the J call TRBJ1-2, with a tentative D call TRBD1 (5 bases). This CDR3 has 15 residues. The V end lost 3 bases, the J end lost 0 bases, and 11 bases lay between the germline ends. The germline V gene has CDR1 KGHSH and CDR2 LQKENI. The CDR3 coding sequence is TGTGCCAGCTCACCTCAGGGTGGAACTAACTATGGCTACACCTTC. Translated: CASSPQGGTNYGYTF.

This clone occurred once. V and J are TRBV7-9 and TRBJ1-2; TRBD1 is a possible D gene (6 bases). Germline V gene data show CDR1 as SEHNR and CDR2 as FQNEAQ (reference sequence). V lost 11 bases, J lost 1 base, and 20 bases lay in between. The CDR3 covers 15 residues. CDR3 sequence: CAGTRDTELNYGYTF. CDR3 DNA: TGTGCCGGAACCCGGGACACAGAACTTAACTATGGCTACACCTTC. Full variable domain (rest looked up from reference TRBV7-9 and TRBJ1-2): DTGVSQNPRHKITKRGQNVTFRCDPISEHNRLYWYRQTLGQGPEFLTYFQNEAQLEKSRLLSDRFSAERPKGSFSTLEIQRTEQGDSAMYLCAGTRDTELNYGYTFGSGTRLTVV.

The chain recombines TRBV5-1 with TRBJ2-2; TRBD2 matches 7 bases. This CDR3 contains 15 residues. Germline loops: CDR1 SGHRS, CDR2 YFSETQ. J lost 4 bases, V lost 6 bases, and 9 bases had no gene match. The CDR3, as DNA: TGCGCCAGCATCCTACTGGCGGGGGTCACCGGGGAGCTGTTTTTT. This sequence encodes CASILLAGVTGELFF. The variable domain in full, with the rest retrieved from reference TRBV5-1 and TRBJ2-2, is KAGVTQTPRYLIKTRGQQVTLSCSPISGHRSVSWYQQTPGQGLQFLFEYFSETQRNKGNFPGRFSGRQFSNSRSEMNVSTLELGDSALYLCASILLAGVTGELFFGEGSRLTVL.

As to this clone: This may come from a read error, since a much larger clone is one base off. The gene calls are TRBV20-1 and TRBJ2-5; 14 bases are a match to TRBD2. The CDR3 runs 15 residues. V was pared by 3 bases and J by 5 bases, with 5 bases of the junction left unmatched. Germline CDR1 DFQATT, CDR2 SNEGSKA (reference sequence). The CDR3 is CSASRLAGGRETQYF. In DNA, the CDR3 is TGCAGTGCTAGTAGACTAGCGGGGGGGCGGGAGACCCAGTACTTC.

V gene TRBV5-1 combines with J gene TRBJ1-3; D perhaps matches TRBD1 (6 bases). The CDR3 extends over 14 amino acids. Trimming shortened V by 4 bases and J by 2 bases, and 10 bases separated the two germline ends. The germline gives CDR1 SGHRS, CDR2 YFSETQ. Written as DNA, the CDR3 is TGCGCCAGCAGCATTGGGACAACTGGAAACACCATATATTTT. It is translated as CASSIGTTGNTIYF.

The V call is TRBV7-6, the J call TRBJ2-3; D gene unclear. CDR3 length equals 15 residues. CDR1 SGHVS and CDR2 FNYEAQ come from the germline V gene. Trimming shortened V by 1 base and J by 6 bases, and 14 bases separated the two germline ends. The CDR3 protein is CASSLEVAAQDTQYF. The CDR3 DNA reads TGTGCCAGCAGCTTAGAGGTCGCGGCTCAGGATACGCAGTATTTT.

The CDR3 DNA is TGTGCCAGCAGCCGTACTAGCGGAGCCTCAGAGCAGCAGTTCTTC. Protein: CASSRTSGASEQQFF. The J gene is TRBJ2-1, the V gene TRBV11-2; 8 bases map to TRBD2. In germline, CDR1 is SGHAT, CDR2 FQNNGV. Trimming took 5 bases from V and 11 from J; bases not matched to a gene: 14. The CDR3 has 15 amino acids. Full variable domain (outside the CDR3, taken from reference TRBV11-2 and TRBJ2-1): EAGVAQSPRYKIIEKRQSVAFWCNPISGHATLYWYQQILGQGPKLLIQFQNNGVVDDSQLPKDRFSAERLKGVDSTLKIQPAKLEDSAVYLCASSRTSGASEQQFFGPGTRLTVL.

The CDR3, as DNA: TGTGCCAGCAGCCTACTAGCGGTTACTAGCACAGATACGCAGTATTTT. It specifies CASSLLAVTSTDTQYF. The chain combines TRBV3-1 (or the pseudogene TRBV3-2) with TRBJ2-3, with TRBD2 matching over 8 bases. Unmatched junction bases numbered 6, after V lost 4 bases and J lost 0 bases. CDR3 size: 16 residues. The germline V gene encodes CDR1 LGHDT and CDR2 YNNKEL (reference sequence).

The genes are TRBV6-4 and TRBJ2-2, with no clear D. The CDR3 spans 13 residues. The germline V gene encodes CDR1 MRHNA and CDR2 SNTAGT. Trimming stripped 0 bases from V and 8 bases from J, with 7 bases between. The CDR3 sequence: CASSDSTRGELFF. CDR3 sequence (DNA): TGTGCCAGCAGTGACTCGACTCGGGGGGAGCTGTTTTTT.

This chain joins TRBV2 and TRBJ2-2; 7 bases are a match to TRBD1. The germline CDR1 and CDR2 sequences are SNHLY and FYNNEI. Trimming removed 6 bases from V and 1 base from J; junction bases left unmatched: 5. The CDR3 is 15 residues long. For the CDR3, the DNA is TGTGCCAGCAGGCCCCGGGACAGGAACACCGGGGAGCTGTTTTTT. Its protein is CASRPRDRNTGELFF.

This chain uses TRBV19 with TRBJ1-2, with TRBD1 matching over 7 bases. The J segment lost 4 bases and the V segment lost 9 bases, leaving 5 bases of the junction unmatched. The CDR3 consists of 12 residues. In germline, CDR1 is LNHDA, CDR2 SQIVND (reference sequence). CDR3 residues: CASSRGFYGYTF. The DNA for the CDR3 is TGTGCCAGCTCCAGGGGGTTCTATGGCTACACCTTC. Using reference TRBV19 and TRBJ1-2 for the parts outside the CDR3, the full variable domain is DGGITQSPKYLFRKEGQNVTLSCEQNLNHDAMYWYRQDPGQGLRLIYYSQIVNDFQKGDIAEGYSVSREKKESFPLTVTSAQKNPTAFYLCASSRGFYGYTFGSGTRLTVV.

The CDR3 reads CASSLHPAGSYEQYF. For the CDR3, the DNA is TGTGCCAGCAGTTTACACCCGGCAGGCTCCTACGAGCAGTACTTC. The chain combines TRBV27 with TRBJ2-7; D unresolved. CDR1 and CDR2 from the germline V gene are MNHEY and SMNVEV (reference sequence). Trimming took off 2 bases at V and 0 bases at J, with 11 bases between the two ends. The CDR3 runs 15 residues.

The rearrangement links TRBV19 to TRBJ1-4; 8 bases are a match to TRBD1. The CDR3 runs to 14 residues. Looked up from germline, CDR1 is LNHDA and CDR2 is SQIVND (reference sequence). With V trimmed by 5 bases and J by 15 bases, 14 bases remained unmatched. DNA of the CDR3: TGTGCCAGTAGTCCCATGGGGGGACAGGCAAGAGTGTTTTTT. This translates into CASSPMGGQARVFF.

The CDR3 region has the DNA TGCAGTGCTGGTGGACACTCTGGAAACACCATATATTTT. It encodes CSAGGHSGNTIYF. V is TRBV20-1 and J is TRBJ1-3; D is perhaps TRBD1 (5 bases). This CDR3 region has 13 residues. V was trimmed by 5 bases and J by 0 bases, leaving 8 bases between them. Germline assignment: CDR1 DFQATT and CDR2 SNEGSKA (reference sequence).

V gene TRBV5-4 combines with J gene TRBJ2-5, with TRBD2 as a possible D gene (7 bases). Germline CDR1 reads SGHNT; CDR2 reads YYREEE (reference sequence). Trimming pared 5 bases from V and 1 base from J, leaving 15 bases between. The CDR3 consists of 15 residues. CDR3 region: CASRGAGALQETQYF. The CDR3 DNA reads TGTGCCAGCAGGGGGGCGGGGGCCCTCCAAGAGACCCAGTACTTC.

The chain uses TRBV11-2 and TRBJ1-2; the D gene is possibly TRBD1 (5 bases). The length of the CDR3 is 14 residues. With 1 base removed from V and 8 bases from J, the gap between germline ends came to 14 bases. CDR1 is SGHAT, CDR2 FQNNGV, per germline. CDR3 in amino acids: CASSLGAGYYGYTF. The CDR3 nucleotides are TGTGCCAGCAGCTTAGGGGCAGGGTATTACGGCTACACCTTC. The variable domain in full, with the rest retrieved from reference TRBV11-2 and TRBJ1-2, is EAGVAQSPRYKIIEKRQSVAFWCNPISGHATLYWYQQILGQGPKLLIQFQNNGVVDDSQLPKDRFSAERLKGVDSTLKIQPAKLEDSAVYLCASSLGAGYYGYTFGSGTRLTVV.

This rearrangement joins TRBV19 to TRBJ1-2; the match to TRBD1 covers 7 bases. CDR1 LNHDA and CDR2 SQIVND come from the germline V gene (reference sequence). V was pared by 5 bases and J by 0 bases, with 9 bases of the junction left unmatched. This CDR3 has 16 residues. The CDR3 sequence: CASSGPRDRANYGYTF. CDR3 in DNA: TGTGCCAGTAGTGGACCCCGGGACAGAGCTAACTATGGCTACACCTTC.

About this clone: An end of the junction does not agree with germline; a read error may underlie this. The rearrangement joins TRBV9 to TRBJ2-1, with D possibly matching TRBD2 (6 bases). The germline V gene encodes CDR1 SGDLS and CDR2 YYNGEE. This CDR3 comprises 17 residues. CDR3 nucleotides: TGTGCCAGCAACGTAGATCCGCGGACTACCTCCTACAATGAGCAGTTCTTC. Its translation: CASNVDPRTTSYNEQFF.

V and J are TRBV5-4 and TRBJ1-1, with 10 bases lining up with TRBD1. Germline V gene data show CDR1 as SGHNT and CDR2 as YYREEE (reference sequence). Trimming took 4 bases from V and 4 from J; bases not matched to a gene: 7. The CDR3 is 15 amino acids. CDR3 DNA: TGTGCCAGCAGCATCAGACAGGGGGCGGGCACTGAAGCTTTCTTT. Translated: CASSIRQGAGTEAFF.

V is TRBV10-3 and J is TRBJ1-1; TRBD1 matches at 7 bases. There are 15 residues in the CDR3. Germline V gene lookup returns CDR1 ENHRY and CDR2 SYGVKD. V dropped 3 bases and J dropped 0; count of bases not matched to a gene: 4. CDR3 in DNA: TGTGCCATCAGTGACCCGACAGGGCTGAACACTGAAGCTTTCTTT. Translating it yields CAISDPTGLNTEAFF.

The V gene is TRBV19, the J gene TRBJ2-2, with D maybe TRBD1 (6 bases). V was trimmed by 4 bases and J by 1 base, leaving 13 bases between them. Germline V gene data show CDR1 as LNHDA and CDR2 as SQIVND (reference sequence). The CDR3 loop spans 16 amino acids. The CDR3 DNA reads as TGTGCCAGTAGTAATGCCATACAGGGGAACACCGGGGAGCTGTTTTTT. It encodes CASSNAIQGNTGELFF.

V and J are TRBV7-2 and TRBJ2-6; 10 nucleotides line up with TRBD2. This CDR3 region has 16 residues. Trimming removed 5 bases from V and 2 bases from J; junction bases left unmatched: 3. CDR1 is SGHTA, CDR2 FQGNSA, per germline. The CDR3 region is CASSQSGGAGANVLTF. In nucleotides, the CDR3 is TGTGCCAGCAGCCAAAGCGGGGGGGCTGGGGCCAACGTCCTGACTTTC.

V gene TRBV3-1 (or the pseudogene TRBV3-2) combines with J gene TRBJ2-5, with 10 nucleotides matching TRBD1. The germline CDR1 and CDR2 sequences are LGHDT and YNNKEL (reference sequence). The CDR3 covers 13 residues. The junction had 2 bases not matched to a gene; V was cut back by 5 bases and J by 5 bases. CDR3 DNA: TGTGCCAGCAGCTCGACAGGGGGCGAGACCCAGTACTTC. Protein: CASSSTGGETQYF.

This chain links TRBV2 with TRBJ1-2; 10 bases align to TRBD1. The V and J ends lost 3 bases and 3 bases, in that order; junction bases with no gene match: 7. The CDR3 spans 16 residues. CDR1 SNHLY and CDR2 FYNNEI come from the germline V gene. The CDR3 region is CASSDDTGTGDYGYTF. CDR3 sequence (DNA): TGTGCCAGCAGTGACGATACCGGGACAGGGGACTATGGCTACACCTTC.

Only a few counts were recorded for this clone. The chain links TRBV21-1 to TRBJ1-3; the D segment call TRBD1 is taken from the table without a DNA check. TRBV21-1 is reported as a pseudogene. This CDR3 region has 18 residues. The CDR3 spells CASSKCPRTGGSGNTIYF. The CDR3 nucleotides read TGTGCCAGCAGCAAATGCCCCAGGACAGGCGGCTCTGGAAACACCATATATTTT.

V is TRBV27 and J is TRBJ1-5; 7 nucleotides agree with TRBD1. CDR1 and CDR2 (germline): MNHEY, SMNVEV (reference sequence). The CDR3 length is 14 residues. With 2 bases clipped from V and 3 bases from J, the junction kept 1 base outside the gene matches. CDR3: CASSLQGDNQPQHF. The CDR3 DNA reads TGTGCCAGCAGTTTACAGGGGGACAATCAGCCCCAGCATTTT.

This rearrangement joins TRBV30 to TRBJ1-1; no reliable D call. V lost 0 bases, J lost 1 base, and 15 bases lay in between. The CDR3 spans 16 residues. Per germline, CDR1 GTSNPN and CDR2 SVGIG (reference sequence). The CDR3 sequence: CAWSVGMRRTNTEAFF. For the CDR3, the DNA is TGTGCCTGGAGTGTTGGGATGAGGAGGACGAACACTGAAGCTTTCTTT. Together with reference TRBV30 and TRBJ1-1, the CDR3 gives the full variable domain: SQTIHQWPATLVQPVGSPLSLECTVEGTSNPNLYWYRQAAGRGLQLLFYSVGIGQISSEVPQNLSASRPQDRQFILSSKKLLLSDSGFYLCAWSVGMRRTNTEAFFGQGTRLTVV.